This paragraph reports one T cell receptor beta chain. The antigen remains unidentified. These data come from a study of cytomegalovirus exposure and HLA in healthy donors. General study results and limits: Later analysis indicated greater clonal expansion among HLA-associated TCR beta chains than among equally common other chains.

PCR primers comprised 60 Vbeta and 13 Jbeta primers. Clones were read by immunoSEQ multiplex PCR, and TCRdb kept only the in-frame ones, dropping some. Of fewer than 250,000 clones in the sample, about 83% were seen once. The V segment lost 5 bases and the J segment 1 base; nucleotides outside the gene matches: 13. From germline, CDR1 is MNHEY and CDR2 SMNVEV (reference sequence). The CDR3 runs to 17 residues. The rearrangement links TRBV27 to TRBJ2-5, with TRBD2 matching over 7 bases. This sequence originates from a human donor in good health. Sequences were obtained from PBMCs. CDR3: CASSPKSTSRTQETQYF. DNA of the CDR3: TGTGCCAGCAGTCCGAAATCGACTAGCAGGACCCAAGAGACCCAGTACTTC.